This TCR beta chain emerged from a study of early T cells in non-severe SARS-CoV-2 infection. This clonotype was counted ten times or more. TCRdb reanalysed the 5' RACE reads using MiXCR and keeps one entry per CDR3 protein. This sample has about 31,000 distinct CDR3 sequences, with 5.7% found just once. The material sequenced was whole blood. The sequence derives from an adult who was a healthcare worker with PCR-confirmed SARS-CoV-2 infection or an uninfected control (not recorded which).

The CDR3 spells CASSSGGPWSSMLFF. The CDR3 region has the DNA TGTGCCAGCAGTTCAGGGGGGCCGTGGTCCTCGATGCTGTTTTTT. V gene TRBV27 combines with J gene TRBJ2-2; possibly TRBD1 for D (7 bases). Trimming removed 4 bases from V and 13 bases from J, with 22 bases in between. CDR1 MNHEY and CDR2 SMNVEV come from the germline V gene (reference sequence). This CDR3 comprises 15 residues.